The rows below give T cell receptor beta chains drawn from one sample of a study of identical twins. From the 5' RACE reads, TCRdb called clonotypes with MiXCR, one entry per CDR3 protein. The sample has 350,000 to 450,000 distinct CDR3 sequences, 18% seen once; the top ten hold 9.5% to 15%. The sample consisted of naive T cells sorted from blood. The source is a man aged 45-65 years in good health. Both conserved end residues are part of each CDR3. Fields, in order: J gene, clone size, V gene, D gene, CDR3 DNA, CDR3 protein. D genes are given only for firm matches. Only some rows state a clone size, as once, few, many or a class for expanded clones.

J: TRBJ2-3
size: -
V: TRBV11-2
D: -
DNA: TGTGCCAGCAGCTTAGACCCGGGACTCCAATGGGGGGCAGCAACAGATACGCAGTATTTT
CDR3: CASSLDPGLQWGAATDTQYF

J: TRBJ2-2
size: -
V: TRBV5-4
D: TRBD2
DNA: TGTGCCAGCAACGGGGGGGGACTCGGGGAGCTGTTTTTT
CDR3: CASNGGGLGELFF

J: TRBJ1-5
size: many
V: TRBV28
D: -
DNA: TGTGCCAGCAGTCCCCCCGGGGGGGACACCAATCAGCCCCAGCATTTT
CDR3: CASSPPGGDTNQPQHF

J: TRBJ1-4
size: many
V: TRBV12-3/TRBV12-4
D: TRBD1
DNA: TGTGCCAGCACCCGGACAGGGGGAGTGGAAAAACTGTTTTTT
CDR3: CASTRTGGVEKLFF

J: TRBJ2-3
size: few
V: TRBV12-3/TRBV12-4
D: -
DNA: TGTGCCAGCAGTCCCAACAGTGGTGGACGCACAGATACGCAGTATTTT
CDR3: CASSPNSGGRTDTQYF

J: TRBJ2-6
size: -
V: TRBV29-1
D: TRBD1
DNA: TGCAGCGTTGCTCGGCAGGGGGCGGCTGGGGCCAACGTCCTGACTTTC
CDR3: CSVARQGAAGANVLTF

J: TRBJ2-1
size: -
V: TRBV20-1
D: -
DNA: TGCAGTGTTCAGACGACAGGCGTAGAGCAGTTCTTC
CDR3: CSVQTTGVEQFF

J: TRBJ1-4
size: -
V: TRBV11-2
D: -
DNA: TGTGCCAGCAGATATGGACAGTATAATGAAAAACTGTTTTTT
CDR3: CASRYGQYNEKLFF

J: TRBJ2-5
size: -
V: TRBV5-1
D: TRBD2
DNA: TGCGCCAGCAGCTTGGAGCTAGCGGGGGCCTGGGAGACCCAGTACTTC
CDR3: CASSLELAGAWETQYF

J: TRBJ2-5
size: -
V: TRBV4-2
D: -
DNA: TGTGCCAGCAGCCAAGAGCGGGCAGGGGAAGAGACCCAGTACTTC
CDR3: CASSQERAGEETQYF

J: TRBJ2-1
size: -
V: TRBV12-3/TRBV12-4
D: -
DNA: TGTGCCAACAGTTTTGCTGGCGGCTCCAATGAGCAGTTCTTC
CDR3: CANSFAGGSNEQFF

J: TRBJ2-7
size: few
V: TRBV11-2
D: -
DNA: TGTGCCAGCAGCTTAGTCCCGCAGGGGATTTACGAGCAGTACTTC
CDR3: CASSLVPQGIYEQYF

J: TRBJ2-5
size: many
V: TRBV5-1
D: TRBD2
DNA: TGCGCCAGCAGCTTGTCGGGAGGACGGGAGACCCAGTACTTC
CDR3: CASSLSGGRETQYF

J: TRBJ1-2
size: many
V: TRBV5-1
D: TRBD1
DNA: TGCGCCAGCAGCTTGACGGGACAGTCTGCTAACTATGGCTACACCTTC
CDR3: CASSLTGQSANYGYTF

J: TRBJ2-1
size: -
V: TRBV6-2/TRBV6-3
D: -
DNA: TGTGCCAGCAGTCAACAGGGTGATGAGCAGTTCTTC
CDR3: CASSQQGDEQFF

J: TRBJ2-1
size: -
V: TRBV5-1
D: TRBD2
DNA: TGCGCCAGCAGCTTGATTCTAGCGGGAGTGTTAGGAAGCTCCTACAATGAGCAGTTCTTC
CDR3: CASSLILAGVLGSSYNEQFF

J: TRBJ2-7
size: -
V: TRBV20-1
D: TRBD2
DNA: TGCAGTGCTAGATTCAGCGGGAGGGCCGGGAGCTACGAGCAGTACTTC
CDR3: CSARFSGRAGSYEQYF

J: TRBJ1-6
size: -
V: TRBV15
D: TRBD1
DNA: TGTGCCACCAGCCCCCGGACAGGAAATTCACCCCTCCACTTT
CDR3: CATSPRTGNSPLHF

J: TRBJ1-3
size: many
V: TRBV10-3
D: -
DNA: TGTGCCATCAGCCCCGGATCCAGCTCTGGAAACACCATATATTTT
CDR3: CAISPGSSSGNTIYF

J: TRBJ2-7
size: -
V: TRBV7-9
D: -
DNA: TGTGCCAGCAGCAAAGGACCAGGCGAGCAGTACTTC
CDR3: CASSKGPGEQYF